This note documents a single T cell receptor (beta chain) sequence. Positive CCR7 selection of CD45RO-negative cells yielded the naive CD8 cells, and terminally differentiated effector memory CD45RA+ cells were excluded. This entry comes from a study of shared clonotypes between healthy human individuals. Using immunoSEQ multiplex PCR, the repertoire was profiled, and TCRdb retains in-frame clones only, with some absent. The data hold roughly 2,000,000 clones, with 93% observed a single time. Germline V CDR1 and CDR2: MNHEY, SMNVEV (reference sequence). Trimming stripped 2 bases from V and 4 bases from J, with 8 bases between. The CDR3 extends over 13 amino acids.

The chain combines TRBV27 with TRBJ1-1, with D unresolved. The specimen sequenced was naive CD8+ T cells from PBMCs. The sequence was obtained from a man aged 18 to 35 in good health. Some clones in this sample may be carry-over from other donors' samples. The CDR3 DNA reads as TGTGCCAGCAGTTTAGTTGGGGTCACTGAAGCTTTCTTT. It yields the protein CASSLVGVTEAFF.